These 21 T cell receptor beta chains were all obtained from the same sample, sequenced in a study of OX40 agonist ivuxolimab in advanced cancers. TCRdb's copy holds only in-frame clones and misses some; the assay was immunoSEQ multiplex PCR. This sample has tens of thousands of clones, with approximately 90% found just once. The specimen was CD4+ or CD8+ T cells sorted from blood, collected in a trial of the OX40 agonist ivuxolimab. The receptors here all came from an adult with an advanced solid tumor such as melanoma, head and neck, liver or kidney cancer.

This CDR3 reads CASSGGGQETQYF. In DNA form, the CDR3 reads TGTGCCAGCAGCGGTGGGGGGCAAGAGACCCAGTACTTC. V is TRBV28 and J is TRBJ2-5; weak D call: TRBD2 (6 bases). V was clipped by 6 bases and J by 2 bases, with 10 bases between them. This CDR3 has 13 amino acids. CDR1 and CDR2 from the germline V gene are MDHEN and SYDVKM.

The chain employs TRBV10-2 and TRBJ1-4; 7 bases line up with TRBD1. V trimming: 6 bases; J trimming: 4 bases; junction bases outside the gene matches: 5. The CDR3 runs to 14 residues. CDR1 is WSHSY and CDR2 is SAAADI in the germline V gene. The DNA for the CDR3 is TGCGCCAGCAGGCGGACAGGCGTTAATGAAAAACTGTTTTTT. The encoded protein is CASRRTGVNEKLFF.

In its sample, this clone was seen once. The chain recombines TRBV13 with TRBJ2-7; 10 nucleotides align to TRBD1. The CDR3 length is 13 residues. In germline, CDR1 is PRHDT, CDR2 FYEKMQ (reference sequence). J lost 7 bases, V lost 1 base, and 1 base had no gene match. CDR3 amino acids: CASSLEDRGEQYF. In DNA, the CDR3 is TGTGCCAGCAGCTTAGAGGACAGGGGGGAGCAGTACTTC.

The CDR3 sequence is CASSLGGTGNEKLFF. CDR3 nucleotides: TGCGCCAGCAGCTTGGGAGGGACAGGGAATGAAAAACTGTTTTTT. The rearrangement links TRBV5-1 to TRBJ1-4, with 9 bases identical to TRBD1. The germline V gene has CDR1 SGHRS and CDR2 YFSETQ. V lost 0 bases and J lost 5; bases outside the gene matches: 2. The CDR3 is made up of 15 amino acids.

The chain employs TRBV7-2 and TRBJ1-3; 10 bases match TRBD1. Germline CDR1 reads SGHTA; CDR2 reads FQGNSA. The CDR3 consists of 16 residues. The junction had 6 bases not matched to a gene; V was cut back by 3 bases and J by 4 bases. CDR3 sequence (DNA): TGTGCCAGCAGCTTCAGACAGGGGGCGGAGGGAAACACCATATATTTT. It encodes CASSFRQGAEGNTIYF.

J is TRBJ2-5 and V is TRBV18; D uncertain. The J call may be mistaken, given a closer DNA end match to TRBJ2-7. Germline V gene lookup returns CDR1 KGHSH and CDR2 LQKENI. This CDR3 is built from 13 residues. The CDR3 spells CASSPETLYEQYF. Here the CDR3 DNA reads TGTGCCAGCTCACCAGAAACTCTATACGAGCAGTACTTC.

This chain uses TRBV23-1 with TRBJ2-7; TRBD2 aligns across 10 bases. TRBV23-1 counts as an open reading frame of uncertain function. CDR3 length: 16 residues. The junction had 7 bases not matched to a gene; V was cut back by 3 bases and J by 2 bases. This CDR3 reads CASSHPQREGPYEQYF. The CDR3 nucleotides read TGCGCCAGCAGTCACCCCCAGCGGGAGGGCCCCTACGAGCAGTACTTC.

J is TRBJ1-2 and V is TRBV18, with 8 bases fitting TRBD1. The CDR3 has 15 residues. CDR1 and CDR2 (germline): KGHSH, LQKENI. The junction had 10 bases not matched to a gene; V was cut back by 6 bases and J by 4 bases. The CDR3 nucleotides are TGTGCCAGCTCCCAGGGGACAGGCCAACTCTATGGCTACACCTTC. This sequence encodes CASSQGTGQLYGYTF.

This clone showed up just a few times. CDR3 residues: CASSLEGWGEKLFF. The CDR3 coding sequence is TGCGCCAGCAGCTTGGAGGGGTGGGGTGAAAAACTGTTTTTT. This sequence joins TRBV5-1 and TRBJ1-4, with D tentatively TRBD1 (5 bases). Germline assignment: CDR1 SGHRS and CDR2 YFSETQ. CDR3 length equals 14 residues. The V gene lost 0 bases and the J gene lost 7 bases, with 10 bases spanning the gap. The full variable domain, in which reference TRBV5-1 and TRBJ1-4 provide the parts outside the CDR3, is KAGVTQTPRYLIKTRGQQVTLSCSPISGHRSVSWYQQTPGQGLQFLFEYFSETQRNKGNFPGRFSGRQFSNSRSEMNVSTLELGDSALYLCASSLEGWGEKLFFGSGTQLSVL.

This chain connects TRBV27 to TRBJ2-7; 9 nucleotides match TRBD1. CDR1 is MNHEY and CDR2 is SMNVEV in the germline V gene (reference sequence). CDR3 length: 14 amino acids. V shed 6 bases, J shed 6 bases, and the junction held 9 bases outside the gene matches. CDR3 coding DNA: TGTGCCAGCAGGACACCGGGACAGGGTCGCGAGCAGTACTTC. This codes for CASRTPGQGREQYF.

The chain carries TRBV10-2 and TRBJ2-5; TRBD2 matches at 11 bases. The DNA end is a closer match to TRBJ2-7, so the J assignment may be wrong. The CDR3 length is 15 residues. Germline values: CDR1 WSHSY, CDR2 SAAADI. The CDR3 sequence is CASSDSGGAWDEQYF. In DNA, the CDR3 is TGCGCCAGCAGTGATAGCGGGGGGGCCTGGGACGAGCAGTACTTC.

This chain uses TRBV9 with TRBJ2-7; TRBD2 aligns across 7 bases. The germline V gene encodes CDR1 SGDLS and CDR2 YYNGEE. V shed 4 bases, J shed 2 bases, and the junction held 9 bases outside the gene matches. The CDR3 has 15 residues. The CDR3 protein is CASSLRDYTAYEQYF. CDR3 bases: TGTGCCAGCAGCTTGCGGGACTATACCGCCTACGAGCAGTACTTC.

This chain connects TRBV27 to TRBJ1-2; D not resolved. The V gene's germline CDR1 is MNHEY and CDR2 SMNVEV (reference sequence). This CDR3 has 13 amino acids. The ends were cut back, 3 bases at V and 5 bases at J, with 10 bases in the middle. CDR3 sequence: CASSLGRSYGYTF. The DNA for the CDR3 is TGTGCCAGCAGTTTGGGGAGGTCTTATGGCTACACCTTC.

The chain couples TRBV2 to TRBJ2-3, with no clear D. CDR1 SNHLY and CDR2 FYNNEI come from the germline V gene. CDR3 length: 12 residues. V was cut by 5 bases and J by 10 bases, with 13 bases left in between. CDR3 protein: CASSNSPRAQYF. The CDR3 region has the DNA TGTGCCAGCAGTAATAGCCCTCGTGCGCAGTATTTT.

V usage is TRBV11-3 and J usage is TRBJ1-1; no clear D gene. The CDR3 consists of 17 residues. CDR1 and CDR2 (germline): SGHNT, YENEEA. V lost 5 bases and J 1 base, leaving 20 bases between the germline ends. CDR3 coding DNA: TGTGCCAGCAGCATCCGCTGGGCCCAAAGTAGGAACACTGAAGCTTTCTTT. Protein: CASSIRWAQSRNTEAFF.

V gene TRBV7-9 combines with J gene TRBJ2-4; 7 nucleotides agree with TRBD2. Trimming removed 4 bases from V and 6 bases from J; junction bases left unmatched: 9. This CDR3 is 15 amino acids long. CDR1 is SEHNR, CDR2 FQNEAQ, per germline (reference sequence). The CDR3 nucleotides read TGTGCCAGCAGCTCCGGGACTATAGCGGGAAACATTCAGTACTTC. It yields the protein CASSSGTIAGNIQYF.

The chain carries TRBV2 and TRBJ2-5, with a weak D call TRBD2 (6 bases). The CDR3 contains 13 residues. The V and J ends lost 8 bases and 2 bases respectively, with 12 bases between them. Germline CDR1 is SNHLY and CDR2 is FYNNEI. The CDR3 region is CASWKGLQETQYF. CDR3 bases: TGTGCCAGCTGGAAAGGACTACAAGAGACCCAGTACTTC.

The rearrangement uses TRBV5-1 and TRBJ2-7, with D maybe TRBD2 (7 bases). The V gene lost 6 bases and the J gene lost 2 bases, with 21 bases spanning the gap. CDR1 and CDR2 from the germline V gene are SGHRS and YFSETQ. There are 16 residues in the CDR3. DNA for the CDR3: TGCGCCAGCACCCGAGGGGGGGGCGAGGGGCCCTACGAGCAGTACTTC. Its translation is CASTRGGGEGPYEQYF.

The chain joins TRBV5-1 to TRBJ1-2; possibly TRBD1 for D (6 bases). This CDR3 comprises 16 residues. CDR1 and CDR2 (germline): SGHRS, YFSETQ. V lost 0 bases to trimming and J lost 7 bases, with 19 bases between them. CDR3 sequence: CASSLDYRARTGGYTF. CDR3 in DNA: TGCGCCAGCAGCTTGGACTACAGGGCCAGGACTGGTGGCTACACCTTC.

The chain recombines TRBV10-3 with TRBJ2-7; the D gene could be TRBD1 or TRBD2 (5 bases each). CDR1 and CDR2 (germline): ENHRY, SYGVKD. The CDR3 sequence is 14 residues long. Trimming removed 2 bases from V and 2 bases from J, with 10 bases in between. The CDR3 protein is CAISETGRPYEQYF. CDR3 DNA sequence: TGTGCCATCAGTGAGACGGGGCGGCCCTACGAGCAGTACTTC.

This chain joins TRBV28 and TRBJ2-7; D is perhaps TRBD2 (5 bases). The V end lost 6 bases, the J end lost 4 bases, and 22 bases lay between the germline ends. The CDR3 sequence is 16 residues long. Germline values: CDR1 MDHEN, CDR2 SYDVKM. CDR3 in amino acids: CASSLRLWAGAYEQYF. As DNA, the CDR3 is TGTGCCAGCAGCCTAAGGTTGTGGGCGGGCGCTTACGAGCAGTACTTC. The variable domain in full, completed from reference TRBV28 and TRBJ2-7, reads DVKVTQSSRYLVKRTGEKVFLECVQDMDHENMFWYRQDPGLGLRLIYFSYDVKMKEKGDIPEGYSVSREKKERFSLILESASTNQTSMYLCASSLRLWAGAYEQYFGPGTRLTVT.